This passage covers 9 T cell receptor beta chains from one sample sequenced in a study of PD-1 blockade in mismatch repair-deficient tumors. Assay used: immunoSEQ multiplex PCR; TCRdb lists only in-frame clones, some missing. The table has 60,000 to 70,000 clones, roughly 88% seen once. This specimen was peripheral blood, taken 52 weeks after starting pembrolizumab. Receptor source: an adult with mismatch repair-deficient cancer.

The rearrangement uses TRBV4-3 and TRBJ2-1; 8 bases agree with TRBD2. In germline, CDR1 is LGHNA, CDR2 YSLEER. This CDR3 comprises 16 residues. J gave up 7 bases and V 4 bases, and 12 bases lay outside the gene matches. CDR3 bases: TGCGCCAGCAGCCTGACCGGGGGACTAGTCGGTAATGAGCAGTTCTTC. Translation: CASSLTGGLVGNEQFF.

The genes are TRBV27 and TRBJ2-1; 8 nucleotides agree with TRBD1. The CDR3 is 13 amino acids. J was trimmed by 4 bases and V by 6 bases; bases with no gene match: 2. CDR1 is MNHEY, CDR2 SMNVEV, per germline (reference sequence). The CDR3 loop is CASRWTGYNEQFF. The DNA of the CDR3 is TGTGCCAGCAGGTGGACAGGGTACAATGAGCAGTTCTTC.

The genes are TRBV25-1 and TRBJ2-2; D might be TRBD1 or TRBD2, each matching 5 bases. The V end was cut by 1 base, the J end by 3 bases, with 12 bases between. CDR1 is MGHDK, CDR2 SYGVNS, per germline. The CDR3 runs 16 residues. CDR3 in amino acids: CASSEFLGDDTGELFF. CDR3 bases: TGTGCCAGCAGTGAATTCCTAGGGGACGACACCGGGGAGCTGTTTTTT.

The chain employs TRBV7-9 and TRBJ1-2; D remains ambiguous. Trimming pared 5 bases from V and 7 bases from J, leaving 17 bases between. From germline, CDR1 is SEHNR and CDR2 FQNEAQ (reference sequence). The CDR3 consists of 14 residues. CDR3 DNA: TGTGCCAGCAGCCAAACGGAGGAGTATCCTGGCTACACCTTC. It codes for CASSQTEEYPGYTF.

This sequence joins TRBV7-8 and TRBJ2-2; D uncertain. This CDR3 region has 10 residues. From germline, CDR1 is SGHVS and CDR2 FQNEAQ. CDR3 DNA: TGTACAACTGGGCCCGGGGAGCTGTTTTTT. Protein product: CTTGPGELFF.

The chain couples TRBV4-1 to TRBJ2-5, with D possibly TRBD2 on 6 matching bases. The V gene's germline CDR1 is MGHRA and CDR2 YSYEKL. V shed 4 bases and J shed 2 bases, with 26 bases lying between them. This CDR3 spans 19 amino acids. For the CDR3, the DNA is TGCGCCAGCAGCCCATACATGGGACTGACTCACTCCTCGCAAGAGACCCAGTACTTC. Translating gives CASSPYMGLTHSSQETQYF.

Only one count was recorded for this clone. The CDR3 region is CASSLDGTSGRVYEQFF. CDR3 in DNA: TGTGCCAGCAGCTTAGATGGGACTAGCGGGAGGGTATATGAGCAGTTCTTC. The rearrangement joins TRBV13 to TRBJ2-1, with TRBD2 identical over 16 bases. CDR3 length equals 17 residues. CDR1 and CDR2 (germline): PRHDT, FYEKMQ (reference sequence). J lost 8 bases, V lost 1 base, and 5 bases had no gene match.

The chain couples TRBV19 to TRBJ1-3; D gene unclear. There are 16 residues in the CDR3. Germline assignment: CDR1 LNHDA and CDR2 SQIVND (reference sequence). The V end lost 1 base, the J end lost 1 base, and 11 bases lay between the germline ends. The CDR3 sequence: CASSIVGPRSGNTIYF. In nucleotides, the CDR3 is TGTGCCAGTAGTATAGTAGGCCCACGGTCTGGAAACACCATATATTTT.

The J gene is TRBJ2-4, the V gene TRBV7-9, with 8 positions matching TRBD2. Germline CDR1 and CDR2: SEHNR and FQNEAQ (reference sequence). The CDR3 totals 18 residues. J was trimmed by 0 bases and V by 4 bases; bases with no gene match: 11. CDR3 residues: CASSSSQSGSEAKNIQYF. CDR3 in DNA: TGTGCCAGCAGCTCGTCTCAGAGCGGGAGCGAAGCCAAAAACATTCAGTACTTC.